The clone carrying this TCR beta chain has a handful of counts. Its antigen is not identified. MiXCR, run by TCRdb on the 5' RACE reads, gives a single entry per CDR3 protein. Of tens of thousands of distinct CDR3 sequences in the sample, 4.5% were seen once. From 2 million PBMCs stored at -80 C, the unsorted libraries were generated. The sample originates from a study of neurological immune-mediated disorders. General study points: Neither clinical nor MRI features showed any association with the multiple sclerosis repertoire cluster, and the authors stated that larger cohorts are needed.

The CDR3 has 14 residues. Germline loops: CDR1 SGHTA, CDR2 FQGNSA. Trimming took off 4 bases at V and 4 bases at J, with 10 bases between the two ends. This chain joins TRBV7-2 and TRBJ2-2; D unresolved. The sample was PBMCs. This TCR derives from a woman aged 55-70 years with multiple sclerosis. Written as DNA, the CDR3 is TGTGCCAGCAGCTCCCAGCTGAGCACCGGGGAGCTGTTTTTT. Translating gives CASSSQLSTGELFF.